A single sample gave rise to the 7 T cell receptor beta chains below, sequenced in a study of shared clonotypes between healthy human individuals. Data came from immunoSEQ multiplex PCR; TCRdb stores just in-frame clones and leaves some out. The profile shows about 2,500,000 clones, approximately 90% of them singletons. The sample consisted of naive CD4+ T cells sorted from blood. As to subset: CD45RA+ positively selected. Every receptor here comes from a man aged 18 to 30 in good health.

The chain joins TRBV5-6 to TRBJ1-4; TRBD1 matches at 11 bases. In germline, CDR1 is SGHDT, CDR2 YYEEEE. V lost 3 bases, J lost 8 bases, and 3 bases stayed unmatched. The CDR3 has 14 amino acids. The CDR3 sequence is CASSYGTGGEKLFF. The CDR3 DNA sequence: TGTGCCAGCAGCTACGGGACAGGGGGGGAAAAACTGTTTTTT.

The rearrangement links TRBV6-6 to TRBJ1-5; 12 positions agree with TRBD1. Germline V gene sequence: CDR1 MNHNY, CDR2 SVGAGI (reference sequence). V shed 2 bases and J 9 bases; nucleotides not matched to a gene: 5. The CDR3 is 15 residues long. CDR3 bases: TGTGCCAGCAGTTACGGGGACAGGGGGCTTCCGCCCCAGCATTTT. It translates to CASSYGDRGLPPQHF.

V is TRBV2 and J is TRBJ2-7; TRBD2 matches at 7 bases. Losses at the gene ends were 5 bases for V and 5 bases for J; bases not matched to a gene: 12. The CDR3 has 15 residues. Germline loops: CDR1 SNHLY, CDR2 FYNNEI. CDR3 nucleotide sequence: TGTGCCAGCAGTCCCCCCCGCGGGAGTTTCCACGAGCAGTACTTC. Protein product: CASSPPRGSFHEQYF.

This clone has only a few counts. The CDR3 protein is CASSEQGLGNQPQHF. The CDR3 nucleotides read TGTGCCAGCAGTGAACAGGGGTTGGGCAATCAGCCCCAGCATTTT. This chain uses TRBV6-1 with TRBJ1-5; weak D call: TRBD1 (6 bases). Trimming stripped 2 bases from V and 2 bases from J, with 10 bases between. The CDR3 is made up of 15 amino acids. Germline CDR1 MNHNS, CDR2 SASEGT.

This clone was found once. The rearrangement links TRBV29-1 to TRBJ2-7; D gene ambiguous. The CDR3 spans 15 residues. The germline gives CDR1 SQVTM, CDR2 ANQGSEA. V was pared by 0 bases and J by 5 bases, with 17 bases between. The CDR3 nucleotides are TGCAGCGTTGAAGATCGGACCCCTGGACGCCACGAGCAGTACTTC. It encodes CSVEDRTPGRHEQYF.

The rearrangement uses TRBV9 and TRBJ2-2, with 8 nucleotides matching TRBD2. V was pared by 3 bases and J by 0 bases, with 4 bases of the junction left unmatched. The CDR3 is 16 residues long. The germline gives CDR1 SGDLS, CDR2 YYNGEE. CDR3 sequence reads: CASSGGAGANTGELFF. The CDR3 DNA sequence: TGTGCCAGCAGCGGGGGAGCGGGGGCGAACACCGGGGAGCTGTTTTTT.

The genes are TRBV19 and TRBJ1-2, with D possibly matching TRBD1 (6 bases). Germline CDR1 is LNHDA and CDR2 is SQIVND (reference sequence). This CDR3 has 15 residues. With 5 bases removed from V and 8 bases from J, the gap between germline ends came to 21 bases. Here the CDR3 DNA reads TGTGCCAGTAGTTTCACGGACAGCCTAGTAAAAGGCTACACCTTC. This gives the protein CASSFTDSLVKGYTF.